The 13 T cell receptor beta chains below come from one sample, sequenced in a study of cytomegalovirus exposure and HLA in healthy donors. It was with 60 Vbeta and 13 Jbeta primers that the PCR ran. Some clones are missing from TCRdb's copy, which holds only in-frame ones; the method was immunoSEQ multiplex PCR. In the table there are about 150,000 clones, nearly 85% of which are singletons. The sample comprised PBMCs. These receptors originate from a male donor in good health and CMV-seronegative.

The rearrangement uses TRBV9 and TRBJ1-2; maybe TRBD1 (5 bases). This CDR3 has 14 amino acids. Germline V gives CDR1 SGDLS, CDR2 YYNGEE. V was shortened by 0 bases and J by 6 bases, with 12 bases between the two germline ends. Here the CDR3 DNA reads TGTGCCAGCAGCGTAGGTCGGGGGTTACATGGCTACACCTTC. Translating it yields CASSVGRGLHGYTF.

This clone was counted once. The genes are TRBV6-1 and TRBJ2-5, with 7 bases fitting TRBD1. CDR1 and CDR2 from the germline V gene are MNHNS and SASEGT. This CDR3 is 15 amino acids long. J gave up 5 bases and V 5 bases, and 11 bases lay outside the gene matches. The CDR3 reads CASSSDRLGLETQYF. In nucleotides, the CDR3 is TGTGCCAGCAGTTCGGACAGGCTCGGGTTGGAGACCCAGTACTTC.

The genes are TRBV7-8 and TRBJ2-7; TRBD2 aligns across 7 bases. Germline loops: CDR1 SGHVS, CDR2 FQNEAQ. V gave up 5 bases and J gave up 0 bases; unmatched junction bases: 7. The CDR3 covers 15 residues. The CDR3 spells CASSDRDYHSYEQYF. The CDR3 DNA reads TGTGCCAGCAGCGACCGGGACTACCACTCCTACGAGCAGTACTTC.

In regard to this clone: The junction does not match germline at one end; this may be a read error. Written as DNA, the CDR3 is TGTGTCAGCAGTGAATTGGGGACTCGAAATTCACCCCTCCACTTT. It codes for CVSSELGTRNSPLHF. This chain uses TRBV25-1 with TRBJ1-6, with a weak D call TRBD1 (5 bases). CDR3 size: 15 residues. Germline V gives CDR1 MGHDK, CDR2 SYGVNS.

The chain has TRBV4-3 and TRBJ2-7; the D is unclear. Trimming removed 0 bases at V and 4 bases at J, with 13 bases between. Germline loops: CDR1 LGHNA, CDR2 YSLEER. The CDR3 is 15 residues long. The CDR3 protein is CASSQDRRSTYEQYF. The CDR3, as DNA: TGCGCCAGCAGCCAAGATCGGCGGAGCACATACGAGCAGTACTTC.

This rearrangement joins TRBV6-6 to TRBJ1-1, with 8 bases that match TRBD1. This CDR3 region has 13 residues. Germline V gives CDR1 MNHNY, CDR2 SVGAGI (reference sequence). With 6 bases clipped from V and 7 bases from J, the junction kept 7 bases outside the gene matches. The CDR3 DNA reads TGTGCCAGCAGGCTTACAGGGGGACTTGAAGCTTTCTTT. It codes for CASRLTGGLEAFF.

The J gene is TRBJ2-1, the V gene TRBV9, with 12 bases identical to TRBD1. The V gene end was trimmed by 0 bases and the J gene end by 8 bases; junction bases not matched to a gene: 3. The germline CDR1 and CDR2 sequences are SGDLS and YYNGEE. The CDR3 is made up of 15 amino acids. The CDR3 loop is CASSVAGQGAHEQFF. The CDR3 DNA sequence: TGTGCCAGCAGCGTAGCGGGACAGGGGGCCCATGAGCAGTTCTTC. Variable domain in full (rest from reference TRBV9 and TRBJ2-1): DSGVTQTPKHLITATGQRVTLRCSPRSGDLSVYWYQQSLDQGLQFLIQYYNGEERAKGNILERFSAQQFPDLHSELNLSSLELGDSALYFCASSVAGQGAHEQFFGPGTRLTVL.

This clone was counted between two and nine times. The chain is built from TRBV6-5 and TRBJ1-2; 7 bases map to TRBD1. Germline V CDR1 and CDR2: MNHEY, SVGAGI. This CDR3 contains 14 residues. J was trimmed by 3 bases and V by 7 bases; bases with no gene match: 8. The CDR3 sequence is CASTRQGGDYGYTF. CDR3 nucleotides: TGTGCCAGCACCCGACAGGGCGGTGACTATGGCTACACCTTC.

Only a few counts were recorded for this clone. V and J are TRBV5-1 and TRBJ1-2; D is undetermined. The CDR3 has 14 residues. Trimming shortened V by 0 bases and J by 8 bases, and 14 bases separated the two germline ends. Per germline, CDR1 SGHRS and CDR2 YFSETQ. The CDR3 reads CASSLDSIAGGYTF. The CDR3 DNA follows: TGCGCCAGCAGCTTGGATTCGATAGCCGGAGGCTACACCTTC.

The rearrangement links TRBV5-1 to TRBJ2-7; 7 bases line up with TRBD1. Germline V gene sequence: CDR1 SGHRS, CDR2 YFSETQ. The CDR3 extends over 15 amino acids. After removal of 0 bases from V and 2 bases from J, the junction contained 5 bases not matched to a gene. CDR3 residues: CASSLVQGQTYEQYF. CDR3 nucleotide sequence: TGCGCCAGCAGCTTGGTACAGGGACAGACCTACGAGCAGTACTTC.

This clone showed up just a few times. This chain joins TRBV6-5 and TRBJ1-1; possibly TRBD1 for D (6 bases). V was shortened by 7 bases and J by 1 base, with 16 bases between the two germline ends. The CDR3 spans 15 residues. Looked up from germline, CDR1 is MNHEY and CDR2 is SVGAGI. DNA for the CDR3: TGTGCCAGCACCTCATGGAAACAGGGGAACACTGAAGCTTTCTTT. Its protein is CASTSWKQGNTEAFF.

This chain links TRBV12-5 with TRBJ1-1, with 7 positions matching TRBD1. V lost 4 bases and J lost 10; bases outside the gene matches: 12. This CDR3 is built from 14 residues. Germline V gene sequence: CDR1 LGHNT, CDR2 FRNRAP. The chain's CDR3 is CASGSTGFGRGAFF. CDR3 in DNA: TGTGCTAGTGGTTCGACAGGGTTCGGAAGAGGAGCTTTCTTT.

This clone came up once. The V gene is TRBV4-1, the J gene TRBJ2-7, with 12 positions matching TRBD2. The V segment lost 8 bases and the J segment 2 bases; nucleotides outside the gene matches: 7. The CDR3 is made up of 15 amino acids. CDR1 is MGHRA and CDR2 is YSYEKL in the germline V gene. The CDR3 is CASAELAGGPYEQYF. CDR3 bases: TGCGCCAGCGCGGAACTAGCGGGGGGTCCCTACGAGCAGTACTTC.